A selection of T cell receptor beta chains follows, all from one sample in a study of T-cell memory formation after mild COVID-19. TCRdb ran MiXCR on the 5' RACE reads and lists one entry per CDR3 protein. Among some 440,000 distinct CDR3 sequences listed, around 27% were seen once. Material for sequencing was PBMCs or a T cell subset sorted from them (not recorded which). All receptors come from an adult woman who had mild COVID-19 (a few samples of this study predate the infection). Cell type and time point are not known. CDR3s include the opening cysteine and the closing phenylalanine or tryptophan. Each record gives: V gene, clone size, J gene, D gene, CDR3 protein, CDR3 DNA. The D gene is left open where the match is weak. Not every row has a clone size; where given, it reads once, few, many or a size class.

>TRBV7-9|few|TRBJ2-1|TRBD1
CASSPAGTGGYNEQFF
TGTGCCAGCAGCCCAGCCGGGACAGGGGGTTACAATGAGCAGTTCTTC
>TRBV30|.|TRBJ2-1|.
CAWIRSVYNEQFF
TGTGCCTGGATAAGATCGGTTTACAATGAGCAGTTCTTC
>TRBV7-2|.|TRBJ1-1|.
CASSLEGGASTEAFF
TGTGCCAGCAGCTTAGAAGGGGGGGCTAGTACTGAAGCTTTCTTT
>TRBV7-9|few|TRBJ2-7|TRBD1
CASSQYRDRATYEQYF
TGTGCCAGCAGCCAATATCGGGACAGGGCGACCTACGAGCAGTACTTC
>TRBV10-3|.|TRBJ2-5|TRBD2
CAISQRGEETQYF
TGTGCCATCAGTCAGCGGGGTGAAGAGACCCAGTACTTC
>TRBV7-2|many|TRBJ2-5|.
CASSLAGVGETQYF
TGTGCCAGCAGCTTAGCGGGGGTTGGGGAGACCCAGTACTTC
>TRBV2|.|TRBJ1-4|.
CASTQGGRQNEKLFF
TGTGCCAGCACCCAAGGTGGTCGGCAAAATGAAAAACTGTTTTTT
>TRBV19|many|TRBJ1-2|.
CASSPGLSYGYTF
TGTGCCAGTAGTCCGGGCCTCTCCTATGGCTACACCTTC
>TRBV24-1|few|TRBJ2-2|.
CATGARINTGELFF
TGTGCCACGGGGGCTCGGATTAACACCGGGGAGCTGTTTTTT
>TRBV7-2|many|TRBJ1-5|.
CASSSRGDQPQHF
TGTGCCAGCAGCTCCCGAGGGGATCAGCCCCAGCATTTT
>TRBV7-9|.|TRBJ1-1|TRBD1
CASSAQGDYTEAFF
TGTGCCAGCAGCGCACAGGGGGACTACACTGAAGCTTTCTTT
>TRBV5-1|few|TRBJ1-6|TRBD1
CASSLAITGAPNSPLHF
TGCGCCAGCAGCTTGGCCATCACAGGGGCGCCGAATTCACCCCTCCACTTT
>TRBV4-1|.|TRBJ2-1|.
CASSQDRWGEQFF
TGCGCCAGCAGCCAAGATCGCTGGGGTGAGCAGTTCTTC
>TRBV30|.|TRBJ1-6|.
CAWSLLAGSYNSPLHF
TGTGCCTGGAGTTTATTGGCGGGCTCCTATAATTCACCCCTCCACTTT
>TRBV7-2|.|TRBJ2-1|.
CASRARGGRLGGNEQFF
TGTGCCAGCAGGGCCAGAGGCGGCCGGCTCGGGGGCAATGAGCAGTTCTTC
>TRBV12-3/TRBV12-4|.|TRBJ2-5|TRBD2
CASSSSGGPETQYF
TGTGCCAGCAGTTCTAGCGGGGGTCCCGAGACCCAGTACTTC
>TRBV6-1|few|TRBJ2-7|TRBD2
CASSASTSFYEQYF
TGTGCCAGCAGTGCCTCGACTAGCTTCTACGAGCAGTACTTC
>TRBV12-3/TRBV12-4|.|TRBJ2-5|.
CASSLPSEGQETQYF
TGTGCCAGCAGTTTGCCTAGCGAGGGGCAAGAGACCCAGTACTTC
>TRBV12-5|.|TRBJ1-4|.
CASGLWVTGNEKLFF
TGTGCTAGTGGTTTGTGGGTAACAGGTAATGAAAAACTGTTTTTT
>TRBV12-3/TRBV12-4|few|TRBJ1-3|.
CASSFNTIYF
TGTGCCAGCAGTTTTAACACCATATATTTT
>TRBV9|few|TRBJ2-5|.
CASSVGKEETQYF
TGTGCCAGCAGCGTAGGGAAAGAAGAGACCCAGTACTTC
>TRBV6-2/TRBV6-3|.|TRBJ2-5|TRBD1
CASSYGGTGLETQYF
TGTGCCAGCAGTTACGGGGGGACAGGTTTGGAGACCCAGTACTTC
>TRBV7-2|.|TRBJ1-2|.
CASSFLGGDGYTF
TGTGCCAGCAGCTTCCTGGGAGGAGATGGCTACACCTTC
>TRBV7-2|.|TRBJ2-3|.
CASSPTAGISTDTQYF
TGTGCCAGCAGTCCTACGGCGGGAATTAGCACAGATACGCAGTATTTT
>TRBV12-3/TRBV12-4|.|TRBJ2-5|.
CASRVIPLGRDNQETQYF
TGTGCCAGCAGAGTCATCCCCCTCGGCAGGGACAACCAAGAGACCCAGTACTTC
>TRBV7-9|few|TRBJ2-5|TRBD2
CASSFVQTAGVETQYF
TGTGCCAGCAGCTTTGTCCAGACGGCGGGAGTTGAGACCCAGTACTTC
>TRBV10-3|few|TRBJ1-1|TRBD1
CAIKGQRETEAFF
TGTGCCATCAAGGGACAGAGGGAGACTGAAGCTTTCTTT
>TRBV7-9|few|TRBJ2-5|.
CASSLAYTLTGTQYF
TGTGCCAGCAGCTTAGCGTACACCCTCACAGGGACCCAGTACTTC
>TRBV5-1|.|TRBJ2-7|.
CASSLSTGRYYEQYF
TGCGCCAGCAGCTTGTCGACAGGAAGATACTACGAGCAGTACTTC
>TRBV29-1|.|TRBJ2-2|.
CSVVAANTGELFF
TGCAGCGTTGTAGCCGCGAACACCGGGGAGCTGTTTTTT
>TRBV5-1|few|TRBJ2-7|.
CASSRSGDLYEQYF
TGCGCCAGCAGCCGGTCGGGGGACCTCTACGAGCAGTACTTC
>TRBV12-3/TRBV12-4|few|TRBJ2-7|.
CASSGQGKNEQYF
TGTGCCAGCAGTGGGCAGGGGAAGAACGAGCAGTACTTC
>TRBV29-1|many|TRBJ2-7|TRBD1
CSATGGSRYEQYF
TGCAGCGCTACAGGGGGATCTCGCTACGAGCAGTACTTC
>TRBV7-8|.|TRBJ1-1|TRBD1
CASSLIRDRGNEAFF
TGTGCCAGCAGCTTGATCCGAGACAGGGGAAATGAAGCTTTCTTT
>TRBV24-1|many|TRBJ2-1|.
CATSDAAGARGEQFF
TGTGCCACCAGTGACGCCGCCGGAGCTAGAGGTGAGCAGTTCTTC
>TRBV6-5|.|TRBJ2-7|TRBD1
CASKRGQGVSYEQYF
TGTGCCAGCAAACGGGGACAGGGGGTCTCCTACGAGCAGTACTTC
>TRBV7-7|.|TRBJ2-1|.
CASSLAPGSSWFF
TGTGCTAGCAGCTTAGCGCCAGGGTCTAGTTGGTTCTTC
>TRBV6-2/TRBV6-3|.|TRBJ2-5|.
CASSYPPDGSSNETQYF
TGTGCCAGCAGTTACCCCCCGGACGGTAGCAGCAACGAGACCCAGTACTTC
>TRBV11-2|.|TRBJ2-7|TRBD2
CASSLEPSGGPYEQYF
TGTGCCAGCAGCTTAGAACCTAGCGGGGGTCCCTACGAGCAGTACTTC
>TRBV20-1|.|TRBJ2-7|.
CSARDFPSYEQYF
TGCAGTGCGAGGGACTTCCCCTCCTACGAGCAGTACTTC
>TRBV12-3/TRBV12-4|few|TRBJ2-7|TRBD1
CASSPSPDRGHEQYF
TGTGCCAGCAGTCCCTCCCCGGACAGGGGGCACGAGCAGTACTTC
>TRBV6-5|.|TRBJ2-1|TRBD2
CASRYSGRSYNEQFF
TGTGCCAGCAGGTATAGCGGGAGATCGTACAATGAGCAGTTCTTC
>TRBV4-1|many|TRBJ2-1|TRBD2
CASSQELAGGYNEQFF
TGCGCCAGCAGCCAAGAACTAGCGGGGGGCTACAATGAGCAGTTCTTC
>TRBV20-1|few|TRBJ1-6|.
CSARYDGNSPLHF
TGCAGTGCTAGATATGACGGTAATTCACCCCTCCACTTT
>TRBV30|few|TRBJ2-1|.
CAWTGSDYNEQFF
TGTGCCTGGACAGGGAGTGACTACAATGAGCAGTTCTTC
>TRBV4-3|.|TRBJ2-2|.
CASSQIAENTGELFF
TGCGCCAGCAGCCAGATAGCGGAGAACACCGGGGAGCTGTTTTTT
>TRBV7-3|.|TRBJ2-6|TRBD2
CASSRGTSGGRFSGANVLTF
TGTGCCAGCAGCCGAGGGACTAGCGGGGGTCGATTCTCTGGGGCCAACGTCCTGACTTTC
>TRBV20-1|few|TRBJ2-1|TRBD1
CSATGQGAGSEQFF
TGCAGTGCAACGGGACAGGGAGCGGGTAGTGAGCAGTTCTTC
>TRBV18|few|TRBJ1-3|.
CASSPIKDLNTIYF
TGTGCCAGCTCACCAATTAAAGACCTAAACACCATATATTTT
>TRBV6-6|few|TRBJ1-5|.
CASRPSVAGGPQHF
TGTGCCAGCAGACCCTCCGTGGCAGGTGGACCCCAGCATTTT
>TRBV5-1|few|TRBJ1-3|.
CASSLFSYGNTIYF
TGCGCCAGCAGCTTGTTCAGTTACGGAAACACCATATATTTT
>TRBV3-1|few|TRBJ1-1|.
CASSRTTGPLEAFF
TGTGCCAGCAGCCGGACCACAGGGCCGCTGGAAGCTTTCTTT
>TRBV7-2|few|TRBJ2-3|TRBD2
CASSLYGRDTQYF
TGTGCCAGCAGCTTATACGGGAGGGATACGCAGTATTTT
>TRBV5-1|few|TRBJ2-1|.
CASSVRYNEQFF
TGCGCCAGCAGTGTCAGGTACAATGAGCAGTTCTTC
>TRBV18|.|TRBJ1-1|TRBD1
CASSEQGADTEAFF
TGTGCCAGCTCAGAACAGGGGGCGGACACTGAAGCTTTCTTT